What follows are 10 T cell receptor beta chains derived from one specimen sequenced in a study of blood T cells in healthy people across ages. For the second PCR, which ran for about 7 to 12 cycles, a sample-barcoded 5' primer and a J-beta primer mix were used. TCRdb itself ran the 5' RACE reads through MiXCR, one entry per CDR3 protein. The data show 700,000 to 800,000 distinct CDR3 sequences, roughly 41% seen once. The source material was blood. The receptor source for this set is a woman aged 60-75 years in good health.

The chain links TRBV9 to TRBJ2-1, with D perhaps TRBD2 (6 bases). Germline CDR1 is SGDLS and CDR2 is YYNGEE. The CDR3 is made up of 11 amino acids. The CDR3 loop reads CASQGGDEQFF. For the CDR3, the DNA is TGTGCTTCCCAAGGAGGGGATGAGCAGTTCTTC.

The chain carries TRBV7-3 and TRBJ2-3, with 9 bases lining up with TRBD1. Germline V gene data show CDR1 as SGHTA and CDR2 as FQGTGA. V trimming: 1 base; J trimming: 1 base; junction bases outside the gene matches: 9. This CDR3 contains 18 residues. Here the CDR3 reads CASSLNPSTGGGTDTQYF. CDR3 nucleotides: TGTGCCAGCAGCTTAAACCCGTCGACAGGGGGAGGCACAGATACGCAGTATTTT.

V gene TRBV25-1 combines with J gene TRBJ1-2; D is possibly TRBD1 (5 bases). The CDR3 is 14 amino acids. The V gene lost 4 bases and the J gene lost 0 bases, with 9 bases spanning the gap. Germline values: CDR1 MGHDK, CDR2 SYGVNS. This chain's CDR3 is CASSAGPTNYGYTF. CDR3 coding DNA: TGTGCCAGCAGTGCGGGACCGACTAACTATGGCTACACCTTC.

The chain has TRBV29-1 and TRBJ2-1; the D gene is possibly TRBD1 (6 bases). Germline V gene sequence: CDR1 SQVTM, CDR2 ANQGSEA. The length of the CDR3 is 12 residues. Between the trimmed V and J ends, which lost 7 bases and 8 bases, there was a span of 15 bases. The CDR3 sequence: CSGSLQGDEQFF. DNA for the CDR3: TGCAGCGGTAGCTTACAGGGTGATGAGCAGTTCTTC.

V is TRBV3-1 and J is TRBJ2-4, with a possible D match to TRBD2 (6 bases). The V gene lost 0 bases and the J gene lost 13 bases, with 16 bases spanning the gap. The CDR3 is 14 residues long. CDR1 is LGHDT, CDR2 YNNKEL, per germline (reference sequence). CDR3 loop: CASSQESGRGAQYF. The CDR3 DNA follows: TGTGCCAGCAGCCAAGAATCCGGGAGAGGGGCCCAGTACTTC.

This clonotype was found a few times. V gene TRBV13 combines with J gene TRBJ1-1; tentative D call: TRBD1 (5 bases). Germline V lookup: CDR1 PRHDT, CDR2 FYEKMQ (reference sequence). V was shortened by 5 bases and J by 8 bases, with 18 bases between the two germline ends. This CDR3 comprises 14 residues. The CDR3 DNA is TGTGCCAGCAGCGCCGGGACGGGCTGGAGGGAAGCTTTCTTT. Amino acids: CASSAGTGWREAFF.

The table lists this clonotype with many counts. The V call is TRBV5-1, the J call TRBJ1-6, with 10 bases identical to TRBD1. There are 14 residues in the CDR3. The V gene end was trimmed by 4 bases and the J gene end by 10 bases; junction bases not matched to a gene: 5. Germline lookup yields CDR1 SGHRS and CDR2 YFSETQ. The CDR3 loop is CASSRDRGNSPLHF. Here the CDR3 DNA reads TGCGCCAGCAGCAGGGACAGGGGCAACTCACCCCTCCACTTT. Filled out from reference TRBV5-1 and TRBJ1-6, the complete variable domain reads KAGVTQTPRYLIKTRGQQVTLSCSPISGHRSVSWYQQTPGQGLQFLFEYFSETQRNKGNFPGRFSGRQFSNSRSEMNVSTLELGDSALYLCASSRDRGNSPLHFGNGTRLTVT.

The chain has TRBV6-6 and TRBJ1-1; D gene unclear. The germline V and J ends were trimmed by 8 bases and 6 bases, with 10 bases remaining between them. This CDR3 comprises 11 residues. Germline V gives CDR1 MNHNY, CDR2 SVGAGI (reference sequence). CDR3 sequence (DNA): TGTGCCAGCGGAATCGGAGCTGAAGCTTTCTTT. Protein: CASGIGAEAFF.

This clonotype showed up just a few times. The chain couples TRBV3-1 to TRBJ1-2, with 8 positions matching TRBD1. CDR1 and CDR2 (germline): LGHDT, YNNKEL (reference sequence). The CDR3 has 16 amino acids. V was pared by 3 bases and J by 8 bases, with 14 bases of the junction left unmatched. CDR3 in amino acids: CASSHTRHGQGPGYTF. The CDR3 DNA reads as TGTGCCAGCAGCCATACTCGTCACGGACAGGGTCCGGGCTACACCTTC.

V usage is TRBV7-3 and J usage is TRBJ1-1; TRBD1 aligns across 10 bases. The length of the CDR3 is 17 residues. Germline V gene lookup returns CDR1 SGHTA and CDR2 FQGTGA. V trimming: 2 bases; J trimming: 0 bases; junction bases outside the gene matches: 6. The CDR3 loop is CASSLGAGTGVNTEAFF. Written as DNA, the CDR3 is TGTGCCAGCAGCTTAGGGGCCGGGACAGGGGTGAACACTGAAGCTTTCTTT.